The clone carrying this T cell receptor beta chain was seen once. Its antigen is not identified. Produced via immunoSEQ multiplex PCR; TCRdb's table is partial and in-frame only. The repertoire has 78,000 or so clones, 80% to 95% of them found once; the top ten carry 10%. The data stem from a study of OX40 agonist ivuxolimab in advanced cancers. General study results and limits: Both CD4+ and CD8+ T cell populations in blood had undergone clonal expansion by week 6 at 0.1 to 3.0 mg/kg.

The CDR3 runs 15 residues. CDR1 is PRHDT, CDR2 FYEKMQ, per germline (reference sequence). Between the trimmed V and J ends, which lost 2 bases and 6 bases, there was a span of 14 bases. The material sequenced was CD4+ or CD8+ T cells sorted from blood, taken in a trial of the OX40 agonist ivuxolimab. The rearrangement links TRBV13 to TRBJ2-1; D might be TRBD2 (5 bases). This clonotype originated in an adult with an advanced solid tumor such as melanoma, head and neck, liver or kidney cancer. Written as DNA, the CDR3 is TGTGCCAGCAGCTTACCTAGCCGCGCGATCAATGAGCAGTTCTTC. It translates to CASSLPSRAINEQFF.